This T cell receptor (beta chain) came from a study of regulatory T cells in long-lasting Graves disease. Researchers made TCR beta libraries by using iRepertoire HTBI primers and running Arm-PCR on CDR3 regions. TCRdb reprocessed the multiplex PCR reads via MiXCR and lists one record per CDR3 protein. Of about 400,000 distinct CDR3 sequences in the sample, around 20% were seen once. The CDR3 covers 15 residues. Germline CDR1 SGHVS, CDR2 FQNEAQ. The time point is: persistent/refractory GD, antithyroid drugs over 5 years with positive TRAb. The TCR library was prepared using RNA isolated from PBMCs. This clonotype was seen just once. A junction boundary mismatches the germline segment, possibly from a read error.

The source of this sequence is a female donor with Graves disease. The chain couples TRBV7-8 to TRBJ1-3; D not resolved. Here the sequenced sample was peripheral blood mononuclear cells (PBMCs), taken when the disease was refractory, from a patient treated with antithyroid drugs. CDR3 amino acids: CASGLDGYSGNTIYF. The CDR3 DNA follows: TGTGCCAGCGGCTTAGACGGGTACTCTGGAAACACCATATATTTT.